A single sample is the source of the 8 T cell receptor beta chains below, sequenced in a study of T cells after yellow fever vaccination. TCRdb passed the 5' RACE reads through MiXCR, listing each CDR3 protein once. This table holds about 310,000 distinct CDR3 sequences, approximately 3.9% found once. This specimen consisted of PBMCs, obtained on the day of the yellow fever booster vaccination. The receptors originated from a man between 18 and 29 years old who received the YFV17D yellow fever vaccine.

This clonotype was observed a single time. V gene TRBV20-1 combines with J gene TRBJ2-5; either TRBD1 or TRBD2 may supply D (5 bases each). With 7 bases removed from V and 7 bases from J, the gap between germline ends came to 25 bases. This CDR3 contains 15 residues. Germline CDR1 is DFQATT and CDR2 is SNEGSKA (reference sequence). As DNA, the CDR3 is TGCAGTGGCCGGGACCAGTCGGTTTCCACCGGGACCCAGTACTTC. Translating it yields CSGRDQSVSTGTQYF.

In its sample, this clonotype was seen a few times. The chain employs TRBV15 and TRBJ1-1; 9 bases map to TRBD1. Germline values: CDR1 LNHNV, CDR2 YYDKDF (reference sequence). V trimming: 1 base; J trimming: 8 bases; junction bases outside the gene matches: 8. CDR3 length equals 15 residues. The CDR3 DNA reads as TGTGCCACCAGCAGAGGGAACACAGGGGGCCAGGAAGCTTTCTTT. This translates into CATSRGNTGGQEAFF. Variable domain in full (rest from reference TRBV15 and TRBJ1-1): DAMVIQNPRYQVTQFGKPVTLSCSQTLNHNVMYWYQQKSSQAPKLLFHYYDKDFNNEADTPDNFQSRRPNTSFCFLDIRSPGLGDTAMYLCATSRGNTGGQEAFFGQGTRLTVV.

This clonotype has ten or more counts. This chain links TRBV5-1 with TRBJ2-7; TRBD1 matches at 12 bases. The germline CDR1 and CDR2 sequences are SGHRS and YFSETQ. The V segment lost 3 bases and the J segment 5 bases; nucleotides outside the gene matches: 3. The CDR3 runs 14 residues. CDR3 in DNA: TGCGCCAGCAGCTCCGGGACAGGGGGCGACGAGCAGTACGTC. It yields the protein CASSSGTGGDEQYV.

This clonotype was recorded a few times. V and J are TRBV18 and TRBJ1-1, with 7 positions matching TRBD1. Germline CDR1 and CDR2: KGHSH and LQKENI. This CDR3 is 15 amino acids long. V shed 3 bases, J shed 8 bases, and the junction held 12 bases outside the gene matches. CDR3 in DNA: TGTGCCAGCTCACCCGACTCTAACAGGGGCAGGGAAGCTTTCTTT. It specifies CASSPDSNRGREAFF.

The V call is TRBV29-1, the J call TRBJ2-7; D gene uncertain. From germline, CDR1 is SQVTM and CDR2 ANQGSEA. Between the trimmed V and J ends, which lost 4 bases and 0 bases, there was a span of 7 bases. This CDR3 spans 12 amino acids. The CDR3 DNA is TGCAGCGTTGTGGGGTACTCCTACGAGCAGTACTTC. It yields the protein CSVVGYSYEQYF.

V is TRBV7-2 and J is TRBJ2-3; D gene ambiguous. V gave up 5 bases and J gave up 7 bases, with 16 bases separating them. Germline V CDR1 and CDR2: SGHTA, FQGNSA. This CDR3 comprises 14 residues. Here the CDR3 reads CASSTPFRQNTQYF. The CDR3 nucleotides are TGTGCCAGCAGCACCCCGTTTAGACAAAATACGCAGTATTTT.

The V gene is TRBV4-3, the J gene TRBJ1-2; D is unclear. The germline V and J ends were trimmed by 0 bases and 4 bases, with 6 bases remaining between them. CDR1 is LGHNA, CDR2 YSLEER, per germline. The CDR3 contains 13 residues. Here the CDR3 DNA reads TGCGCCAGCAGCCAAGACAGGACCTATGGCTACACCTTC. Protein: CASSQDRTYGYTF.

CDR3 in DNA: TGTGCCAGTACAAGAGGACAGGGGTGGGGCTACACCTTC. Its protein product is CASTRGQGWGYTF. The V call is TRBV19, the J call TRBJ1-2, with 9 bases identical to TRBD1. The V segment lost 7 bases and the J segment 8 bases; nucleotides outside the gene matches: 8. CDR1 LNHDA and CDR2 SQIVND come from the germline V gene (reference sequence). CDR3 length: 13 amino acids.